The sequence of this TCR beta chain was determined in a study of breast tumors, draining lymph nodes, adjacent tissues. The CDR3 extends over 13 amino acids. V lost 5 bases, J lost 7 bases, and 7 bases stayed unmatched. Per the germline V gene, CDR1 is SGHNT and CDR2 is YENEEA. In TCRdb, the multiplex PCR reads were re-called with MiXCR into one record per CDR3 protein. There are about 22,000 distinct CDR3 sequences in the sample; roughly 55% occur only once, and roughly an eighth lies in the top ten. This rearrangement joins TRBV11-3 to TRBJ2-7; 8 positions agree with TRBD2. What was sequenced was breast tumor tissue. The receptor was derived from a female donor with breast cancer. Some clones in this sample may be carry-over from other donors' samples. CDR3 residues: CASSPGGGREQYF. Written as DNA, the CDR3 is TGTGCCAGCAGCCCGGGGGGGGGGCGGGAGCAGTACTTC.